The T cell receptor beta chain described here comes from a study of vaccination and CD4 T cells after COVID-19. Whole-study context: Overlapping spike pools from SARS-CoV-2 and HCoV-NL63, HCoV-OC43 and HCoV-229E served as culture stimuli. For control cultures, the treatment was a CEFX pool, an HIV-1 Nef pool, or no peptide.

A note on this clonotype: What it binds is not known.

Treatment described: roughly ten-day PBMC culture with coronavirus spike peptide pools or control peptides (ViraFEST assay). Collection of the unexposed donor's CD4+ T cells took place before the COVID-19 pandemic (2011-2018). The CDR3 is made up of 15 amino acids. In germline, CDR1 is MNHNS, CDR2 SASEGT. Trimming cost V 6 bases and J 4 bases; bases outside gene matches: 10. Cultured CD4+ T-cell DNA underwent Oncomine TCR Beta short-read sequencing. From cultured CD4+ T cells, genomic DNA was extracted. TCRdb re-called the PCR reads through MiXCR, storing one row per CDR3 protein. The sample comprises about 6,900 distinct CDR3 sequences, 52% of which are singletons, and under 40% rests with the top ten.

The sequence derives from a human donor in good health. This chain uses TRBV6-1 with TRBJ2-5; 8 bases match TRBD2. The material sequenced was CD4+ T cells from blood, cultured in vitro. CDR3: CASRLSGARGETQYF. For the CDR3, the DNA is TGTGCCAGCAGGCTTAGCGGGGCCCGGGGAGAGACCCAGTACTTC.